A few counts support the clone carrying this TCR beta chain. As yet, its antigen is unknown. One entry per CDR3 protein results from TCRdb running MiXCR on the 5' RACE reads. The sample holds about 41,000 distinct CDR3 sequences; less than 30% are singletons and the top ten take roughly 4%. The V and J ends lost 5 bases and 0 bases respectively, with 8 bases between them. The CDR3 consists of 14 residues. Germline values: CDR1 MNHNS, CDR2 SASEGT. Overall study results and limits: In terms of TCR gene usage, tumor memory CD4+ T cells clustered together with blood and lymph node memory CD4+ cells, as well as with lymph node naive CD4+ cells. Greatest tumor Treg TCR overlap was with tumor naive CD4+ cells.

Memory CD4+ T cells were sorted as CD4+CD45RO+CD25- cells. The rearrangement links TRBV6-1 to TRBJ2-1; D gene unclear. The sequenced material came from memory CD4+ T cells sorted from a lymph node. The subset is: memory CD4+ T cells, CD4+CD45RO+CD25-. The origin of this receptor is a female donor with breast cancer. CDR3 amino acids: CASSPASSYNEQFF. The CDR3 DNA sequence: TGTGCCAGCAGTCCCGCGAGCTCCTACAATGAGCAGTTCTTC.